Included here is one T cell receptor beta chain sequence, with context. Antigen: not known. The germline CDR1 and CDR2 sequences are ENHRY and SYGVKD. Deletions cut 6 bases from V and 0 bases from J, with 15 bases between. This CDR3 has 16 amino acids. These data come from a study of shared clonotypes between healthy human individuals. Looking at the study overall: Per donor, three plates held CD4 naive cells, three held CD4 memory, two held CD8 naive and one held CD8 memory.

As defined, naive CD8 cells were CD45RO-negative and positively selected for CCR7, with terminally differentiated effector memory CD45RA+ cells excluded. Per the study methods: ImmunoSEQ only sent back junction sequences with no quality scores, so filtering was done differently. Some clones are missing from TCRdb's copy, which holds only in-frame ones; the method was immunoSEQ multiplex PCR. D and trimming were read from the DNA, whereas the V and J calls and clone size are those reported in that table. This table has some 2.1 million clones, just under 95% appearing once. Study-wide findings and caveats: The diversity represented, both genetic and in exposure history, was limited by few donors.

The clonotype was recovered from a man between 18 and 29 years old in good health. This chain connects TRBV10-3 to TRBJ1-3; D perhaps matches TRBD1 (6 bases). The specimen was naive CD8+ T cells sorted from blood. The CDR3 here is CAISRDTVLSGNTIYF. The CDR3, as DNA: TGTGCCATCAGCCGGGACACCGTCCTCTCTGGAAACACCATATATTTT.